This T cell receptor (beta chain) originates from a study of OX40 agonist ivuxolimab in advanced cancers. Broadly, across the study: Ivuxolimab, which targeted the costimulatory receptor OX40 (CD134), was an agonistic, fully human IgG2 monoclonal antibody. Partial responses occurred in three dose-escalation patients: two with cutaneous melanoma and one with hepatocellular carcinoma. Intravenous ivuxolimab was administered to patients every 2 weeks at six dose levels: 0.01, 0.1, 0.3, 1.5, 3 and 10 mg/kg. The paper reports the monotherapy dose-escalation portion (N = 52 patients) of the phase I ivuxolimab trial. Prior anti-PD-1, anti-PD-L1 or anti-CTLA-4 therapy was permitted, and 40% of dose-escalation patients had received checkpoint inhibitors. In the dose-escalation cohort, roughly 80% of patients were male, and the mean age was approximately 55 years, with a range of about 23 to 90. The purpose of peripheral TCRbeta sequencing was to test whether ivuxolimab changed TCR sequence diversity and led to clonal T-cell expansion. Among the roughly 50 dose-escalation patients, roughly 20 had hepatocellular carcinoma, approximately 15 melanoma, 9 renal cell carcinoma and 9 head and neck cancer.

There are a few counts of this clone. Its antigen has not been determined. No base quality information exists; no much larger clone differs at one position. For sequencing of the TCRbeta CDR3 region, genomic DNA was extracted from the sorted cells. The immunoSEQ Assay was used for sequencing of TCRbeta CDR3 regions. This is the immuneACCESS table as TCRdb keeps it, with only in-frame sequences that have V and J called. A part of the clones is gone; compared with another copy, unresolved V genes explain less than half, and the rest is unexplained. The sample table holds roughly 74,000 clones, of which 87% were seen once. Less than 0.7% of the sample goes to the ten largest clones. Points the paper makes about the study in general: At doses from 0.1 to 3.0 mg/kg, clonal expansion was seen in both CD4+ and CD8+ blood T cells between baseline and week 6. After ivuxolimab, expanded clones were on average more numerous among CD8+ T cells than among CD4+ T cells. Low levels of normalized T-cell clonal expansion were also seen in some patients who did not respond. In the 0.1-3.0 mg/kg groups, partial responders were among the patients with the lowest normalized peripheral clonal expansion, particularly in CD8+ T cells. The antigen specificity of the peripheral T cells that underwent clonal expansion was not determined.

Measured from the cysteine to the phenylalanine, the CDR3 is 15 residues long. Only CDR3 DNA remains: 45 bases, in frame from the first base. The germline V and J ends show losses of 4 bases and 0 bases respectively, and no gene match explains 5 bases of the junction. Reading the germline V gene (reference sequence) gives CDR1 LNHDA and CDR2 SQIVND. The trial excluded patients who had a history of autoimmune disease or were on systemic immunosuppression. Peripheral blood for TCR sequencing was drawn from every dose cohort at baseline, at cycle 4 day 1 and at cycle 7 day 1. The samples were drawn from a first-in-human, open-label, multicenter phase I dose-escalation trial of ivuxolimab. Adults with locally advanced or metastatic melanoma, renal cell, hepatocellular, or head and neck squamous cell carcinoma were enrolled in the trial. Before TCR sequencing, CD4+ T cells and CD8+ T cells from peripheral blood were sorted into separate populations.

This TCR derives from an adult with an advanced solid tumor such as melanoma, head and neck, liver or kidney cancer. The sample in question was CD4+ or CD8+ T cells sorted from blood, obtained in a trial of the OX40 agonist ivuxolimab. The rearrangement combines TRBV19 with TRBJ2-5; a stretch of 7 junction bases matches TRBD1. Here the CDR3 is given as CASSTKGQHQETQYF. The DNA is as follows: TGTGCCAGTAGTACCAAGGGACAGCACCAAGAGACCCAGTACTTC.